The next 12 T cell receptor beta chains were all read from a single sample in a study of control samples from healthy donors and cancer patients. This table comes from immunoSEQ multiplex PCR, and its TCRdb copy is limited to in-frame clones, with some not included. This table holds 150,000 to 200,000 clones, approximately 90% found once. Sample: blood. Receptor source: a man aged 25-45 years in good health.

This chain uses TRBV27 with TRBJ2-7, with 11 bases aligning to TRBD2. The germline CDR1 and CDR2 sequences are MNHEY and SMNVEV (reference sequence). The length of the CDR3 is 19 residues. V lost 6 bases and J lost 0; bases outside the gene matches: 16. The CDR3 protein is CASSLQFTSGSSSSYEQYF. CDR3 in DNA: TGTGCCAGCAGCTTACAGTTTACTAGCGGGAGTTCTAGCTCCTACGAGCAGTACTTC.

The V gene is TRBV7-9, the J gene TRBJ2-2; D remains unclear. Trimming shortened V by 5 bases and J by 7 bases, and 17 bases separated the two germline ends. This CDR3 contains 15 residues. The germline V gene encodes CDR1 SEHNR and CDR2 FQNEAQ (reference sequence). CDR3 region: CASSPHGLRGGELFF. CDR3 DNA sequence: TGTGCCAGCAGCCCCCACGGGTTGCGAGGCGGGGAGCTGTTTTTT.

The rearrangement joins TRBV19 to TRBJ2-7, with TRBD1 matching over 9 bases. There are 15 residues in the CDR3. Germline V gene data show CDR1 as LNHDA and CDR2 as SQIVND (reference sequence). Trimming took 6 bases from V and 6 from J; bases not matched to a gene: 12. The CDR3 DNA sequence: TGTGCCAGTAGGCCTACAAGGGACAGGGAGGGCGAGCAGTACTTC. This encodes CASRPTRDREGEQYF.

The CDR3 coding sequence is TGCGCCAGCAGCCAAGATAGTATGGGGGAGACCCAGTACTTC. It translates to CASSQDSMGETQYF. J is TRBJ2-5 and V is TRBV4-3; the D is unclear. This CDR3 has 14 amino acids. Germline CDR1 reads LGHNA; CDR2 reads YSLEER. V was shortened by 0 bases and J by 5 bases, with 10 bases between the two germline ends.

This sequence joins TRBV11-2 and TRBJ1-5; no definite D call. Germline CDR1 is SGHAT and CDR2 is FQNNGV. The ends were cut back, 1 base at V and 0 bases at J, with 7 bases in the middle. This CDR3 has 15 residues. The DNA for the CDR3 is TGTGCCAGCAGCTTAGGCAGGTCTAGCAATCAGCCCCAGCATTTT. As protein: CASSLGRSSNQPQHF.

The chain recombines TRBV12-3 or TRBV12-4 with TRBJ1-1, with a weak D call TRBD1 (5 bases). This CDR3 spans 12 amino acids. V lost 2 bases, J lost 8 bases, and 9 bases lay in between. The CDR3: CASSLLNREAFF. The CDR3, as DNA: TGTGCCAGCAGTTTATTAAACAGGGAAGCTTTCTTT.

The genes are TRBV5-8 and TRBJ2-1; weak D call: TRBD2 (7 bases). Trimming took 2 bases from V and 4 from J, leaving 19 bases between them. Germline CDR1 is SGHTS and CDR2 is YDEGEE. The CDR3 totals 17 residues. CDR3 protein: CASSFGEGGVLYNEQFF. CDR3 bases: TGTGCCAGCAGCTTTGGAGAAGGGGGGGTATTATACAATGAGCAGTTCTTC.

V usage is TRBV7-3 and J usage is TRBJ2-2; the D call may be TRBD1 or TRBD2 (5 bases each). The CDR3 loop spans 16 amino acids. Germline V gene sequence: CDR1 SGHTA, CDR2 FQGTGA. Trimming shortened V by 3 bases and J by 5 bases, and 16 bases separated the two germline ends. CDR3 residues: CASSFGASHRTGELFF. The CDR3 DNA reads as TGTGCCAGCAGCTTCGGGGCTAGCCACCGGACCGGGGAGCTGTTTTTT.

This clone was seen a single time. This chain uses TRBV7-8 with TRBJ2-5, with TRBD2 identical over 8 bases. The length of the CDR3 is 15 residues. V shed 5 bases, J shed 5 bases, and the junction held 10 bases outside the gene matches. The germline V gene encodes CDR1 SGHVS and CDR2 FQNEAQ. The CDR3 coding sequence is TGTGCCAGCAGCCGAGGGTCCGGGGGGGTGGAGACCCAGTACTTC. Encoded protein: CASSRGSGGVETQYF.

The CDR3 DNA is TGTGCCAGCAGCCCTAGGGATGGGGCCAACGTCCTGACTTTC. Protein sequence: CASSPRDGANVLTF. The gene calls are TRBV3-1 (or the pseudogene TRBV3-2) and TRBJ2-6; D call uncertain. Trimming left V 4 bases short and J 3 bases short, with 7 bases between. Germline V gene lookup returns CDR1 LGHDT and CDR2 YNNKEL (reference sequence). This CDR3 contains 14 residues.

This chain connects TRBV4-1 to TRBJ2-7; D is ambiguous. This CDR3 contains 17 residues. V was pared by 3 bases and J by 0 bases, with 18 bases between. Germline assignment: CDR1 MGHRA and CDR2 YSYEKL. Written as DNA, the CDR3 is TGCGCCAGCAGCCACAAAACCCAGGACCTCAGCTCCTACGAGCAGTACTTC. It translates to CASSHKTQDLSSYEQYF.

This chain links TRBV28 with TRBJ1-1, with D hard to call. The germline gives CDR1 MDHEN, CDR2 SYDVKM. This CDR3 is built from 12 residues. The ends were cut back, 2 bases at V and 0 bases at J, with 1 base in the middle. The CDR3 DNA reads TGTGCCAGCAGTTTAATGAACACTGAAGCTTTCTTT. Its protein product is CASSLMNTEAFF.